These 18 T cell receptor beta chains originate from one sample sequenced in a study of chemoradiotherapy in HPV16-positive cancers. This table comes from immunoSEQ multiplex PCR, and its TCRdb copy is limited to in-frame clones, with some not included. The profile shows some 14,000 clones, approximately 90% of them singletons. Material: tumor tissue, obtained from a patient who underwent chemoradiotherapy. The source of these receptors is a human donor with HPV-associated anogenital cancer.

This chain links TRBV9 with TRBJ1-3; D gene unclear. There are 15 residues in the CDR3. V dropped 6 bases and J dropped 1 base, with 14 bases sitting between them. CDR1 SGDLS and CDR2 YYNGEE come from the germline V gene. CDR3 nucleotides: TGTGCCAGCACTCCGGCACCTCAGTCTGGAAACACCATATATTTT. Protein sequence: CASTPAPQSGNTIYF.

The chain is built from TRBV7-2 and TRBJ2-1; D is undetermined. Germline CDR1 SGHTA, CDR2 FQGNSA. This CDR3 has 13 residues. The V gene lost 3 bases and the J gene lost 8 bases, with 11 bases spanning the gap. CDR3 sequence (DNA): TGTGCCAGCAGCTTTGGGCCAAGGGATGAGCAGTTCTTC. Residues: CASSFGPRDEQFF.

This chain uses TRBV30 with TRBJ2-5, with 12 bases matching TRBD2. This CDR3 has 15 residues. CDR1 GTSNPN and CDR2 SVGIG come from the germline V gene (reference sequence). Trimming took 7 bases from V and 2 from J; bases not matched to a gene: 8. The CDR3: CASGTSGPSQETQYF. DNA for the CDR3: TGTGCCTCGGGGACTAGCGGGCCCTCACAAGAGACCCAGTACTTC. The full variable domain, in which reference TRBV30 and TRBJ2-5 provide the parts outside the CDR3, is SQTIHQWPATLVQPVGSPLSLECTVEGTSNPNLYWYRQAAGRGLQLLFYSVGIGQISSEVPQNLSASRPQDRQFILSSKKLLLSDSGFYLCASGTSGPSQETQYFGPGTRLLVL.

This chain links TRBV9 with TRBJ1-3; 7 bases align to TRBD1. The CDR3 loop spans 15 amino acids. The V segment lost 0 bases and the J segment 3 bases; nucleotides outside the gene matches: 3. From germline, CDR1 is SGDLS and CDR2 YYNGEE. The CDR3: CASSVAWDSGNTIYF. CDR3 DNA: TGTGCCAGCAGCGTAGCTTGGGACAGTGGAAACACCATATATTTT.

The V call is TRBV9, the J call TRBJ2-1; D ambiguous. Germline V CDR1 and CDR2: SGDLS, YYNGEE. Trimming removed 0 bases from V and 3 bases from J, with 16 bases in between. The CDR3 loop spans 17 amino acids. The chain's CDR3 is CASSVGRRADLYNEQFF. DNA of the CDR3: TGTGCCAGCAGCGTAGGACGACGGGCGGACCTCTACAATGAGCAGTTCTTC.

This chain connects TRBV11-1 to TRBJ2-1; 8 bases agree with TRBD2. The CDR3 runs 14 residues. Germline trimming cut 5 bases from V and 8 bases from J; bases unmatched to any gene: 8. Germline CDR1 SGHAT, CDR2 FQDESV (reference sequence). CDR3 DNA: TGTGCCAGCAGCGTAACGGGACTAGTCTATGAGCAGTTCTTC. Translating it yields CASSVTGLVYEQFF.

V is TRBV5-4 and J is TRBJ2-6; no clear D gene. The V and J ends lost 6 bases and 2 bases respectively, with 15 bases between them. This CDR3 is 16 amino acids long. CDR1 SGHNT and CDR2 YYREEE come from the germline V gene (reference sequence). Written as DNA, the CDR3 is TGTGCCAGCAACCCAAACCCTGGGACTGGGGCCAACGTCCTGACTTTC. Amino acids: CASNPNPGTGANVLTF.

The chain links TRBV5-4 to TRBJ1-2; D perhaps matches TRBD1 (6 bases). V shed 9 bases and J shed 3 bases, with 15 bases lying between them. This CDR3 contains 13 residues. CDR1 is SGHNT and CDR2 is YYREEE in the germline V gene (reference sequence). CDR3 nucleotide sequence: TGTGCCACACAGGGAAGAATGGACTATGGCTACACCTTC. Its protein product is CATQGRMDYGYTF.

This rearrangement joins TRBV19 to TRBJ1-2, with TRBD1 identical over 7 bases. This CDR3 has 16 residues. Germline CDR1 reads LNHDA; CDR2 reads SQIVND (reference sequence). The ends lost 1 base at V and 0 bases at J; junction bases unmatched: 5. CDR3 residues: CASSIARDRANYGYTF. CDR3 coding DNA: TGTGCCAGTAGTATAGCCCGGGACAGAGCTAACTATGGCTACACCTTC.

Concerning this clone itself: Within the sample, other DNA sequences also encode this same CDR3. CDR3 coding DNA: TGTGCCAGCAGCGTAGGGGGTGAAGAGACCCAGTACTTC. Translation: CASSVGGEETQYF. J is TRBJ2-5 and V is TRBV9; D remains ambiguous. Germline V gives CDR1 SGDLS, CDR2 YYNGEE. V lost 0 bases and J 3 bases, leaving 6 bases between the germline ends. This CDR3 spans 13 amino acids.

The chain links TRBV11-3 to TRBJ2-1; D gene ambiguous. The CDR3 loop spans 12 amino acids. Germline V lookup: CDR1 SGHNT, CDR2 YENEEA. Deletions cut 8 bases from V and 5 bases from J, with 10 bases between. The CDR3 nucleotides are TGTGCCAGCGGCCGGAGCGACAATGAGCAGTTCTTC. Translated, it gives CASGRSDNEQFF.

The chain carries TRBV18 and TRBJ1-4, with D uncertain. The germline gives CDR1 KGHSH, CDR2 LQKENI. With 4 bases removed from V and 6 bases from J, the gap between germline ends came to 18 bases. This CDR3 is 16 amino acids long. CDR3 sequence: CASSRDTRSTDEKLFF. The CDR3 DNA sequence: TGTGCCAGCTCACGAGACACCCGGAGCACCGATGAAAAACTGTTTTTT.

This rearrangement joins TRBV7-9 to TRBJ2-2; D is perhaps TRBD1 (6 bases). V lost 8 bases and J 4 bases, leaving 14 bases between the germline ends. Looked up from germline, CDR1 is SEHNR and CDR2 is FQNEAQ (reference sequence). This CDR3 is 14 amino acids long. The CDR3 loop is CASGPQGSTGELFF. CDR3 DNA: TGTGCCAGCGGCCCACAGGGAAGCACCGGGGAGCTGTTTTTT.

The V call is TRBV30, the J call TRBJ2-2; D is tentatively TRBD1 or TRBD2 (6 bases each). The CDR3 runs to 14 residues. Trimming stripped 4 bases from V and 5 bases from J, with 14 bases between. The germline V gene encodes CDR1 GTSNPN and CDR2 SVGIG (reference sequence). DNA of the CDR3: TGTGCCTGGAATTGGGGGGCTGGGACCGGGGAGCTGTTTTTT. Amino acids: CAWNWGAGTGELFF. Using reference TRBV30 and TRBJ2-2 for the parts outside the CDR3, the full variable domain is SQTIHQWPATLVQPVGSPLSLECTVEGTSNPNLYWYRQAAGRGLQLLFYSVGIGQISSEVPQNLSASRPQDRQFILSSKKLLLSDSGFYLCAWNWGAGTGELFFGEGSRLTVL.

The chain recombines TRBV30 with TRBJ1-6; no reliable D call. Germline lookup yields CDR1 GTSNPN and CDR2 SVGIG (reference sequence). The CDR3 totals 14 residues. V was pared by 0 bases and J by 6 bases, with 9 bases between. The CDR3 protein is CAWSVRSANSPLHF. DNA for the CDR3: TGTGCCTGGAGTGTGAGGTCCGCTAATTCACCCCTCCACTTT.

As concerns this clone: This sample also contains other DNA sequences that code for the same CDR3. V gene TRBV11-2 combines with J gene TRBJ2-1; weak D call: TRBD1 (6 bases). V was pared by 2 bases and J by 0 bases, with 11 bases between. Per the germline V gene, CDR1 is SGHAT and CDR2 is FQNNGV. The CDR3 totals 16 residues. CDR3 region: CASSLRADSSYNEQFF. The CDR3 DNA reads TGTGCCAGCAGCTTACGAGCGGACAGCTCCTACAATGAGCAGTTCTTC.

This chain uses TRBV5-5 with TRBJ2-7; no clear D gene. From germline, CDR1 is SGHKS and CDR2 YYEKEE (reference sequence). The CDR3 covers 13 residues. V lost 0 bases and J 1 base, leaving 5 bases between the germline ends. This chain's CDR3 is CASSLDLSYEQYF. CDR3 nucleotide sequence: TGTGCCAGCAGCTTGGATTTGTCCTACGAGCAGTACTTC.

The chain has TRBV30 and TRBJ2-5, with 10 nucleotides matching TRBD2. In germline, CDR1 is GTSNPN, CDR2 SVGIG (reference sequence). V trimming: 0 bases; J trimming: 2 bases; junction bases outside the gene matches: 9. The CDR3 spans 17 residues. CDR3 DNA sequence: TGTGCCTGGAGTGTACTTTGGGCTAGCGGGAGTCAAGAGACCCAGTACTTC. Its translation is CAWSVLWASGSQETQYF.